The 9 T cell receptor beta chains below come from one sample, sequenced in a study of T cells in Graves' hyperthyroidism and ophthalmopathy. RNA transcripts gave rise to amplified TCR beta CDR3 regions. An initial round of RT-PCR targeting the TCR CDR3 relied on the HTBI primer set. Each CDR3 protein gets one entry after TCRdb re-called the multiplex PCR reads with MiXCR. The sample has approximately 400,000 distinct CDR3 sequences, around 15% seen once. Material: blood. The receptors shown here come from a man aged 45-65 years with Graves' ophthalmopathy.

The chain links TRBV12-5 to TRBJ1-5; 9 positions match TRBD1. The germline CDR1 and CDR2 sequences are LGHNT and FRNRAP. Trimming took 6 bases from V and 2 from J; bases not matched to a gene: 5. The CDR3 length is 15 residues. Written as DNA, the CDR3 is TGTGCTAGTGGCCCCCGGACAGGGGGCAATCAGCCCCAGCATTTT. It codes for CASGPRTGGNQPQHF.

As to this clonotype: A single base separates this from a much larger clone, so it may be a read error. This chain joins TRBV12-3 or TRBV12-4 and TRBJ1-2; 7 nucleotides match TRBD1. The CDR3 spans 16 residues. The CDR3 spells CVSSQGVQILNYGYTF. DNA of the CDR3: TGTGTCAGCAGCCAGGGGGTCCAAATACTTAACTATGGCTACACCTTC.

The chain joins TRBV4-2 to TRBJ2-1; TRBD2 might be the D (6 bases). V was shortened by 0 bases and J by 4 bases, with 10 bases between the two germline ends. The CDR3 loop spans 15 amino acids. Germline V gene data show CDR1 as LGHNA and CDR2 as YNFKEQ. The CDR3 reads CASSQDSGIYNEQFF. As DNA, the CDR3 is TGTGCCAGCAGCCAAGATAGCGGAATTTACAATGAGCAGTTCTTC.

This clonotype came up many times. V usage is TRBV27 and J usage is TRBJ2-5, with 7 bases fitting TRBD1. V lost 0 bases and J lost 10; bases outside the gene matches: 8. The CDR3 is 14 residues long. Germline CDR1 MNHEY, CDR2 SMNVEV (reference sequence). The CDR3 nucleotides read TGTGCCAGCAGTTTATCCCACGGAACAGGGGTCCAGTACTTC. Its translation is CASSLSHGTGVQYF.

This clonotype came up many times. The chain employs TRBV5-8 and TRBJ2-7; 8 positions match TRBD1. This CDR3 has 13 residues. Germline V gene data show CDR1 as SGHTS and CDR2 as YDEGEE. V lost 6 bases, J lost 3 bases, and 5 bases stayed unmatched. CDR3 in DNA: TGTGCCAGCAAGGGACAGGTGGGCTACGAGCAGTACTTC. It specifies CASKGQVGYEQYF.

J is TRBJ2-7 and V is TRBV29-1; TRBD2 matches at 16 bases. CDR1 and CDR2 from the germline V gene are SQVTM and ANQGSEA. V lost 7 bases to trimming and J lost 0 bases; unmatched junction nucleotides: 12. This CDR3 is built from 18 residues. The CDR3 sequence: CSATPGLAGGGGSYEQYF. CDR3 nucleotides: TGCAGCGCAACCCCGGGACTAGCGGGAGGGGGGGGCTCCTACGAGCAGTACTTC.

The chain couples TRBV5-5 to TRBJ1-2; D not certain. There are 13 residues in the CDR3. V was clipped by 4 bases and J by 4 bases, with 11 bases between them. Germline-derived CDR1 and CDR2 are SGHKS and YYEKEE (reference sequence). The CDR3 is CASSPAGSYGYTF. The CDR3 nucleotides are TGTGCCAGCAGCCCCGCAGGTTCCTATGGCTACACCTTC.

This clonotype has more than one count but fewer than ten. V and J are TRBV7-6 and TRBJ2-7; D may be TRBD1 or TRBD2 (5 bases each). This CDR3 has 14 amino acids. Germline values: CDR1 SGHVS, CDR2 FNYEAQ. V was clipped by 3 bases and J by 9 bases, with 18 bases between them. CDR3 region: CASSLSGAPAGQYF. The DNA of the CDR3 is TGTGCCAGCAGCTTGTCCGGGGCCCCGGCCGGGCAGTACTTC.

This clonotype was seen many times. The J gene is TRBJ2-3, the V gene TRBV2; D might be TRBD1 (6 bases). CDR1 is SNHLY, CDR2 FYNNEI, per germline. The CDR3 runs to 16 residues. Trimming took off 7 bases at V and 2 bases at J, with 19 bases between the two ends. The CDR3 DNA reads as TGTGCCAGCAACGGAGCCGGACAGAGCATCACAGATACGCAGTATTTT. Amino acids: CASNGAGQSITDTQYF.